The source of this T cell receptor beta chain is a study of OX40 agonist ivuxolimab in advanced cancers. About the full investigation: Ivuxolimab, which targeted the costimulatory receptor OX40 (CD134), was an agonistic, fully human IgG2 monoclonal antibody. Intravenous ivuxolimab was administered to patients every 2 weeks at six dose levels: 0.01, 0.1, 0.3, 1.5, 3 and 10 mg/kg. Of the roughly 50 dose-escalation patients, hepatocellular carcinoma was present in around 19, melanoma in approximately 15, renal cell carcinoma in 9 and head and neck cancer in 9. The dose-escalation cohort was roughly 83% male with a mean age of around 64 years, ranging from about 23 to 85. Patients were allowed to have had prior anti-PD-1, anti-PD-L1 or anti-CTLA-4 therapy, and 30% to 40% of the dose-escalation patients had been treated with checkpoint inhibitors. Partial responses occurred in three dose-escalation patients, of whom one had hepatocellular carcinoma and two had cutaneous melanoma. Peripheral TCRbeta sequencing aimed to test whether ivuxolimab altered TCR sequence diversity and caused clonal T-cell expansion. The paper reports the monotherapy dose-escalation portion (N ≈ 52 patients) of the phase I ivuxolimab trial.

Patients with a history of autoimmune disease or receiving systemic immunosuppression were excluded from the trial. Peripheral blood for TCR sequencing was collected from all dose cohorts at baseline, on cycle 4 day 1, and on cycle 7 day 1. The samples were drawn from a first-in-human, open-label, multicenter phase I dose-escalation trial of ivuxolimab. Adults with locally advanced or metastatic melanoma, renal cell, hepatocellular, or head and neck squamous cell carcinoma were enrolled in the trial. Before TCR sequencing, CD4+ T cells and CD8+ T cells from peripheral blood were sorted into separate populations. As to this clone: Its antigen remains undetermined. No clone much larger than this one lies a single base away; base qualities are absent.

To sequence the TCRbeta CDR3 region, genomic DNA was isolated from the sorted cells. The immunoSEQ Assay was used for sequencing of TCRbeta CDR3 regions. TCRdb's version of the immuneACCESS table is confined to in-frame rearrangements and falls short of the full clone set. An unresolved V gene accounts for under half of the shortfall where checked; the remainder is of unknown origin. This sample gives approximately 89,000 clones in total; 88% of them show up just once. 0.75% to 0.95% of the sample comes from the top ten. Findings and caveats that apply to the study as a whole: After ivuxolimab, expanded clones were on average more numerous among CD8+ T cells than among CD4+ T cells. Low levels of normalized T-cell clonal expansion were also seen in some patients who did not respond. Partial responders in the 0.1-3.0 mg/kg groups had among the lowest normalized peripheral clonal expansion, especially among CD8+ T cells. Antigen specificity was not determined for the clonally expanded peripheral T cells. At doses of 0.1 to 3.0 mg/kg, clonal expansion of both CD4+ and CD8+ T cells in blood was seen between baseline and week 6.

The TCR sequence derives from an adult with an advanced solid tumor such as melanoma, head and neck, liver or kidney cancer. Sequenced here: CD4+ or CD8+ T cells sorted from blood, sampled in a trial of the OX40 agonist ivuxolimab.

For the CDR3, the sequence is CASSVGPSVSTDTQYF. Read as DNA, the sequence is TGTGCCAGCAGCGTAGGTCCTAGCGTTAGCACAGATACGCAGTATTTT. The rearranged chain carries TRBV9 and TRBJ2-3, and the D gene may be TRBD2, 6 bases matching. CDR1 and CDR2 were assigned from the germline V gene as SGDLS and YYNGEE. Deletion took 0 bases off V and 0 bases off J, with a span of 11 bases between the germline ends. The CDR3 contains 16 residues, cysteine and phenylalanine counted. Of the read, only the CDR3 DNA is kept; its 48 bases are in frame from base 1.